The 31 T cell receptor beta chains below come from one sample, sequenced in a study of CD8 T cells in ankylosing spondylitis. TCRdb itself ran the 5' RACE reads through MiXCR, one entry per CDR3 protein. The sample includes under 250,000 distinct CDR3 sequences, around 10% seen only once; the top ten take 6.8%. The sequencing input was blood, either unsorted or a sorted T cell fraction (not recorded which). The receptors shown here come from a male donor with ankylosing spondylitis or in good health (not recorded which).

At least ten counts were recorded for this clonotype. The chain recombines TRBV20-1 with TRBJ1-1; no clear D. Trimming took off 6 bases at V and 0 bases at J, with 11 bases between the two ends. The germline gives CDR1 DFQATT, CDR2 SNEGSKA (reference sequence). This CDR3 is built from 13 residues. Written as DNA, the CDR3 is TGCAGTGCCGCCCCTTCCTTGAACACTGAAGCTTTCTTT. Translating it yields CSAAPSLNTEAFF.

Many counts were recorded for this clonotype. The rearrangement joins TRBV29-1 to TRBJ2-7; 7 nucleotides align to TRBD1. The germline CDR1 and CDR2 sequences are SQVTM and ANQGSEA. The CDR3 covers 13 residues. Losses at the gene ends were 6 bases for V and 0 bases for J; bases not matched to a gene: 5. As DNA, the CDR3 is TGCAGCGTGGGACAGATGAGCTCCTACGAGCAGTACTTC. This translates into CSVGQMSSYEQYF.

The table lists this clonotype with many counts. The V call is TRBV21-1, the J call TRBJ2-7; the D segment call TRBD2 is taken from the table without a DNA check. TRBV21-1 corresponds to a pseudogene. The CDR3 loop spans 16 amino acids. CDR3 in amino acids: CASRHQELAHTYEQYF. CDR3 nucleotide sequence: TGTGCCAGCAGACACCAGGAACTAGCGCATACCTACGAGCAGTACTTC.

This clonotype was recorded a few times. The rearrangement joins TRBV7-9 to TRBJ2-5; D call uncertain. CDR1 is SEHNR and CDR2 is FQNEAQ in the germline V gene (reference sequence). V lost 3 bases and J 1 base, leaving 12 bases between the germline ends. This CDR3 has 15 amino acids. In DNA, the CDR3 is TGTGCCAGCAGCTTCCGGGCGCCACCCCAAGAGACCCAGTACTTC. As protein: CASSFRAPPQETQYF.

This clonotype came up a few times. V is TRBV5-1 and J is TRBJ2-1; 7 bases agree with TRBD2. With 3 bases clipped from V and 12 bases from J, the junction kept 6 bases outside the gene matches. The germline gives CDR1 SGHRS, CDR2 YFSETQ. This CDR3 contains 12 residues. The CDR3 region is CASSSAGVGQFF. The CDR3 region has the DNA TGCGCCAGCAGCTCTGCGGGAGTTGGGCAGTTCTTC.

There are many counts of this clonotype. V gene TRBV20-1 combines with J gene TRBJ1-2; D is unclear. V was pared by 6 bases and J by 8 bases, with 10 bases between. The CDR3 contains 10 residues. The germline gives CDR1 DFQATT, CDR2 SNEGSKA (reference sequence). As DNA, the CDR3 is TGCAGTGCGTCCAGGTCCGGCTACACCTTC. It translates to CSASRSGYTF.

This clonotype was seen at least ten times. V and J are TRBV5-1 and TRBJ2-5; TRBD1 aligns across 7 bases. Germline-derived CDR1 and CDR2 are SGHRS and YFSETQ. This CDR3 is 14 amino acids long. Losses at the gene ends were 4 bases for V and 4 bases for J; bases not matched to a gene: 7. The CDR3 coding sequence is TGCGCCAGCAGCCTGGGACAGCCGGGAGAGACCCAGTACTTC. It specifies CASSLGQPGETQYF.

The sample holds many counts of this clonotype. The junction differs from germline at one of its ends, possibly a read error. The chain employs TRBV12-3 or TRBV12-4 and TRBJ2-1; possible D gene TRBD1, 6 bases. The CDR3 loop spans 11 amino acids. The CDR3 sequence: CASSFFQGQLF. In DNA form, the CDR3 reads TGTGCCAGCAGTTTTTTTCAGGGGCAACTCTTC.

This chain uses TRBV5-6 with TRBJ1-4, with no clear D. Germline CDR1 SGHDT, CDR2 YYEEEE. This CDR3 region has 12 residues. V lost 0 bases and J lost 12, with 9 bases in between. The CDR3 sequence: CASSLVGMELFF. CDR3 nucleotide sequence: TGTGCCAGCAGCTTGGTGGGGATGGAACTGTTTTTT.

This clonotype was observed at least ten times. The J gene is TRBJ2-3, the V gene TRBV20-1; TRBD2 matches 8 bases. This CDR3 has 14 amino acids. With 0 bases clipped from V and 3 bases from J, the junction kept 2 bases outside the gene matches. Germline lookup yields CDR1 DFQATT and CDR2 SNEGSKA (reference sequence). CDR3 DNA sequence: TGCAGTGCTAGAGACGGGGGGGCAACAGATACGCAGTATTTT. Residues: CSARDGGATDTQYF.

This clonotype was recorded many times. The chain has TRBV5-1 and TRBJ2-7; unclear D gene. The CDR3 has 14 residues. CDR1 is SGHRS and CDR2 is YFSETQ in the germline V gene. Trimming left V 4 bases short and J 2 bases short, with 13 bases between. CDR3: CASSPTETTYEQYF. The CDR3 DNA is TGCGCCAGCAGCCCCACAGAGACGACCTACGAGCAGTACTTC.

This clonotype came up a few times. The chain uses TRBV6-1 and TRBJ2-7; TRBD1 aligns across 9 bases. The CDR3 has 14 amino acids. Trimming at V came to 6 bases and at J to 4 bases, leaving 7 bases not matched to a gene. Germline values: CDR1 MNHNS, CDR2 SASEGT. The CDR3 DNA reads as TGTGCCAGCAGCCGCTGGGACAGGGTTTACGAGCAGTACTTC. Amino acid sequence: CASSRWDRVYEQYF.

As concerns this clonotype: A much larger clone lies a single base off, so this may be a read error. The chain recombines TRBV27 with TRBJ2-3; a weak D match, TRBD2 (5 bases). The CDR3 contains 13 residues. Germline CDR1 and CDR2: MNHEY and SMNVEV (reference sequence). CDR3: CSSSLLRGDTQYF. CDR3 coding DNA: TGTTCCAGCAGTTTACTACGGGGAGATACGCAGTATTTT.

This clonotype was observed at least ten times. This chain uses TRBV6-2 or TRBV6-3 with TRBJ2-7, with TRBD2 matching 9 bases. The V segment lost 6 bases and the J segment 4 bases; nucleotides outside the gene matches: 7. Germline V gene lookup returns CDR1 MNHEY and CDR2 SVGEGT. The CDR3 has 14 amino acids. CDR3 bases: TGTGCCAGCAGCCCAGCGGGAGGAACTTACGAGCAGTACTTC. Protein sequence: CASSPAGGTYEQYF.

This clonotype was counted ten times or more. This chain joins TRBV5-1 and TRBJ1-4; unclear D gene. The CDR3 consists of 14 residues. Trimming removed 3 bases at V and 4 bases at J, with 10 bases between. Looked up from germline, CDR1 is SGHRS and CDR2 is YFSETQ. CDR3 residues: CASSYTPGNEKLFF. The CDR3 DNA follows: TGCGCCAGCAGCTATACTCCGGGTAATGAAAAACTGTTTTTT.

This clonotype was observed a few times. The CDR3 DNA reads as TGTGCCAGCAGTTCGGCCGGGACCGCCACCTACGAGCAGTACTTC. Translating gives CASSSAGTATYEQYF. The chain is built from TRBV27 and TRBJ2-7; D assignment may be TRBD1 or TRBD2 (5 bases each). Trimming pared 4 bases from V and 2 bases from J, leaving 15 bases between. This CDR3 has 15 amino acids. The germline V gene encodes CDR1 MNHEY and CDR2 SMNVEV (reference sequence).

This clonotype was found many times. V usage is TRBV9 and J usage is TRBJ1-1; possible D gene TRBD1, 6 bases. This CDR3 has 14 residues. CDR1 and CDR2 from the germline V gene are SGDLS and YYNGEE. Between the trimmed V and J ends, which lost 4 bases and 3 bases, there was a span of 13 bases. CDR3 sequence (DNA): TGTGCCAGCAGCACAGGACAGACCCACACTGAAGCTTTCTTT. Translation: CASSTGQTHTEAFF. Variable domain in full (rest from reference TRBV9 and TRBJ1-1): DSGVTQTPKHLITATGQRVTLRCSPRSGDLSVYWYQQSLDQGLQFLIQYYNGEERAKGNILERFSAQQFPDLHSELNLSSLELGDSALYFCASSTGQTHTEAFFGQGTRLTVV.

This clonotype was recorded at least ten times. The chain recombines TRBV20-1 with TRBJ2-5; no clear D gene. V lost 6 bases to trimming and J lost 3 bases, with 11 bases between them. CDR3 length: 12 residues. Germline lookup yields CDR1 DFQATT and CDR2 SNEGSKA (reference sequence). CDR3 bases: TGCAGTGCGTCGACGGATGAAGAGACCCAGTACTTC. Translating it yields CSASTDEETQYF.

The sample holds many counts of this clonotype. V is TRBV12-3 or TRBV12-4 and J is TRBJ1-2; tentatively, D is TRBD1 (5 bases). CDR3 length equals 13 residues. The V end lost 7 bases, the J end lost 4 bases, and 13 bases lay between the germline ends. CDR3 in DNA: TGTGCCAGCACCATCGGACAAAGCTATGGCTACACCTTC. It specifies CASTIGQSYGYTF.

Only a few counts were recorded for this clonotype. The chain joins TRBV4-1 to TRBJ2-7, with 7 bases that match TRBD2. Germline V gene lookup returns CDR1 MGHRA and CDR2 YSYEKL. The ends lost 0 bases at V and 4 bases at J; junction bases unmatched: 15. There are 18 residues in the CDR3. In DNA form, the CDR3 reads TGCGCCAGCAGCCAAGATATAACCCTTCTAGCGGAGAGTTACGAGCAGTACTTC. This sequence encodes CASSQDITLLAESYEQYF.

This clonotype was seen ten or more times. The chain has TRBV9 and TRBJ1-3; D not resolved. The CDR3 has 18 residues. Between the trimmed V and J ends, which lost 2 bases and 4 bases, there was a span of 22 bases. Germline V lookup: CDR1 SGDLS, CDR2 YYNGEE. In DNA, the CDR3 is TGTGCCAGCAGCGTCTCGGACGGACTCACTATTCGGGGAAACACCATATATTTT. Protein sequence: CASSVSDGLTIRGNTIYF.

CDR3 amino acids: CTYSYVAKGVSAYYEQYF. CDR3 sequence (DNA): TGTACCTACTCTTATGTGGCGAAAGGGGTGTCGGCGTACTACGAGCAGTACTTC. This chain joins TRBV2 and TRBJ2-7; maybe TRBD1 (5 bases). The CDR3 spans 18 residues. Germline V gene data show CDR1 as SNHLY and CDR2 as FYNNEI.

In its sample, this clonotype was seen many times. The J gene is TRBJ2-7, the V gene TRBV6-5; no reliable D call. Trimming pared 0 bases from V and 9 bases from J, leaving 18 bases between. Germline V gives CDR1 MNHEY, CDR2 SVGAGI. The CDR3 has 15 amino acids. The CDR3 sequence is CASSYSAGRTVGQYF. The DNA of the CDR3 is TGTGCCAGCAGTTACTCAGCAGGACGGACGGTAGGGCAGTACTTC.

This rearrangement joins TRBV9 to TRBJ1-1; D uncertain. This CDR3 spans 14 amino acids. V shed 3 bases and J shed 1 base, with 10 bases lying between them. Germline CDR1 is SGDLS and CDR2 is YYNGEE. The CDR3 region is CASSAEMENTEAFF. The CDR3 nucleotides are TGTGCCAGCAGCGCCGAGATGGAGAACACTGAAGCTTTCTTT.

The chain employs TRBV6-5 and TRBJ1-1; 7 positions agree with TRBD1. The CDR3 loop spans 16 amino acids. V dropped 2 bases and J dropped 6; count of bases not matched to a gene: 12. Germline V lookup: CDR1 MNHEY, CDR2 SVGAGI. The CDR3 DNA sequence: TGTGCCAGCAGTTACCCAATGGGACAGACAAGGGCTGAAGCTTTCTTT. Its protein is CASSYPMGQTRAEAFF.

This clonotype occurred many times. J is TRBJ2-3 and V is TRBV5-1; D may be TRBD2 (6 bases). Deletions cut 1 base from V and 3 bases from J, with 15 bases between. The V gene's germline CDR1 is SGHRS and CDR2 YFSETQ. The CDR3 runs to 16 residues. CDR3 region: CASSLNGGVGTDTQYF. The CDR3 DNA reads as TGCGCCAGCAGCTTGAATGGCGGGGTAGGGACAGATACGCAGTATTTT.

This clonotype was detected only a few times. The chain combines TRBV12-3 or TRBV12-4 with TRBJ2-5; D is perhaps TRBD1 (6 bases). The CDR3 loop spans 15 amino acids. V shed 6 bases and J shed 2 bases, with 16 bases lying between them. The CDR3 DNA sequence: TGTGCCAGCAGCTCCCCCCGGACAGCACAAGAGACCCAGTACTTC. This gives the protein CASSSPRTAQETQYF.

This clonotype was observed many times. The chain uses TRBV5-1 and TRBJ1-6; 8 bases fit TRBD1. The CDR3 consists of 17 residues. The germline V gene has CDR1 SGHRS and CDR2 YFSETQ. V shed 2 bases and J 2 bases; nucleotides not matched to a gene: 6. The DNA for the CDR3 is TGCGCCAGCAGCTTAGTAGGGACAGGCACCTATAATTCACCCCTCCACTTT. Its protein product is CASSLVGTGTYNSPLHF.

This clonotype was seen a handful of times. The rearrangement joins TRBV7-2 to TRBJ1-1; D is ambiguous. From germline, CDR1 is SGHTA and CDR2 FQGNSA. The CDR3 extends over 13 amino acids. Between the trimmed V and J ends, which lost 2 bases and 8 bases, there was a span of 12 bases. The CDR3 sequence is CASSLKGRSEAFF. The CDR3 DNA sequence: TGTGCCAGCAGCTTAAAGGGTAGGTCCGAAGCTTTCTTT.

This clonotype has only a few counts. This rearrangement joins TRBV10-3 to TRBJ2-1; possibly TRBD2 for D (5 bases). Trimming stripped 6 bases from V and 3 bases from J, with 18 bases between. The CDR3 has 16 amino acids. Germline lookup yields CDR1 ENHRY and CDR2 SYGVKD. In nucleotides, the CDR3 is TGTGCCATCAGACTCGGGGAGACGGGCGACTACAATGAGCAGTTCTTC. It translates to CAIRLGETGDYNEQFF.

The DNA of the CDR3 is TGCGCCAGCAGCTTGGTCACAGGGCCGAACACCGGGGAGCTGTTTTTT. Translated, it gives CASSLVTGPNTGELFF. The V and J genes are TRBV5-1 and TRBJ2-2; possible D gene TRBD1, 6 bases. V was shortened by 0 bases and J by 0 bases, with 9 bases between the two germline ends. In germline, CDR1 is SGHRS, CDR2 YFSETQ. This CDR3 spans 16 amino acids.